Sequencing of this T cell receptor (beta chain) was carried out in a study of blood T cells in healthy people across ages. Study results and caveats: The long-lived group displayed more naive CD4+ cells, plus higher diversity, than the aged donors did.

To note about this clonotype: Its antigen is not identified.

Together with a sample-barcoded 5' primer, a J-beta primer mix was included in a second PCR lasting roughly 7 to 11 cycles. Each sample provided no less than 2.5 million CDR3-containing paired-end reads. TCRdb re-called the 5' RACE reads through MiXCR, storing one row per CDR3 protein. The sample carries around 990,000 distinct CDR3 sequences, roughly two fifths recorded once. Trimming took off 6 bases at V and 4 bases at J, with 13 bases between the two ends. Germline assignment: CDR1 SGDLS and CDR2 YYNGEE. This CDR3 has 14 residues. The TCR comes from a man between 18 and 35 years old in good health. Specimen: blood. The V and J genes are TRBV9 and TRBJ1-4; no clear D. CDR3 nucleotides: TGTGCCAGCACCGATCGGACGGGTAATGAAAAACTGTTTTTT. Amino acids: CASTDRTGNEKLFF.